These 15 T cell receptor beta chains came from one sample sequenced in a study of shared clonotypes between healthy human individuals. TCRdb's copy holds only in-frame clones and misses some; the assay was immunoSEQ multiplex PCR. Of about 1.4 million clones in the sample, roughly 96% were seen once. Sequenced input: naive CD4+ T cells sorted from blood. Subset here: CD45RA+ positively selected. Receptors were obtained from a young man in good health.

On this clone: In the same sample, other DNA sequences code for this CDR3. The chain is built from TRBV2 and TRBJ1-2; D is uncertain. Trimming removed 0 bases at V and 8 bases at J, with 4 bases between. The CDR3 runs to 11 residues. Germline V gene lookup returns CDR1 SNHLY and CDR2 FYNNEI. The CDR3 is CASSEAGGYTF. In nucleotides, the CDR3 is TGTGCCAGCAGTGAAGCGGGCGGCTACACCTTC.

The V gene is TRBV2, the J gene TRBJ1-2; unclear D gene. Germline CDR1 and CDR2: SNHLY and FYNNEI. This CDR3 contains 14 residues. V gave up 6 bases and J gave up 8 bases, with 19 bases separating them. CDR3 sequence reads: CASREKPKSRGYTF. CDR3 bases: TGTGCCAGCAGGGAGAAGCCAAAATCGCGGGGCTACACCTTC.

This clone occurred once. The genes are TRBV18 and TRBJ2-5, with a weak D call TRBD1 (5 bases). The V gene lost 5 bases and the J gene lost 1 base, with 11 bases spanning the gap. The length of the CDR3 is 14 residues. CDR1 and CDR2 from the germline V gene are KGHSH and LQKENI. The CDR3 region has the DNA TGTGCCAGCTCAGATCGACAGACCCAAGAGACCCAGTACTTC. Translating it yields CASSDRQTQETQYF.

The V and J genes are TRBV14 and TRBJ2-1; TRBD2 aligns across 11 bases. This CDR3 spans 18 amino acids. After removal of 0 bases from V and 7 bases from J, the junction contained 11 bases not matched to a gene. Germline V gene sequence: CDR1 SGHDN, CDR2 FVKESK. DNA for the CDR3: TGTGCCAGCAGCCAAGATGGACTAGCGGGCTTGGGGAGAAATGAGCAGTTCTTC. It specifies CASSQDGLAGLGRNEQFF.

The rearrangement uses TRBV12-2 and TRBJ2-7; the DNA was not used to check the table's D call, TRBD1. TRBV12-2 is described as a pseudogene. CDR3 size: 12 residues. CDR3 nucleotide sequence: TGTGCAACTCGGACAGGTCCCTACGAGCAGTACTTC. Translated: CATRTGPYEQYF.

J is TRBJ1-3 and V is TRBV9, with D perhaps TRBD1 (6 bases). This CDR3 is built from 18 residues. CDR1 is SGDLS, CDR2 YYNGEE, per germline. The V end was cut by 1 base, the J end by 4 bases, with 21 bases between. For the CDR3, the DNA is TGTGCCAGCAGCGTAACCCCCGGACAGAGAGGACAGGGAAACACCATATATTTT. Amino acids: CASSVTPGQRGQGNTIYF. Based on the CDR3 plus reference TRBV9 and TRBJ1-3, the full variable domain is DSGVTQTPKHLITATGQRVTLRCSPRSGDLSVYWYQQSLDQGLQFLIQYYNGEERAKGNILERFSAQQFPDLHSELNLSSLELGDSALYFCASSVTPGQRGQGNTIYFGEGSWLTVV.

This CDR3 reads CASSLGLAAAGTQYF. In nucleotides, the CDR3 is TGTGCCAGTAGCCTGGGACTAGCGGCAGCCGGGACCCAGTACTTC. V gene TRBV19 combines with J gene TRBJ2-5; 11 nucleotides match TRBD2. Germline loops: CDR1 LNHDA, CDR2 SQIVND (reference sequence). The CDR3 covers 15 residues. V shed 6 bases, J shed 7 bases, and the junction held 10 bases outside the gene matches.

The rearrangement uses TRBV27 and TRBJ1-1; 9 nucleotides line up with TRBD1. CDR1 and CDR2 (germline): MNHEY, SMNVEV (reference sequence). CDR3 length equals 21 residues. V was pared by 0 bases and J by 0 bases, with 17 bases of the junction left unmatched. CDR3 sequence: CASSLSPPGQGASYMNTEAFF. DNA for the CDR3: TGTGCCAGCAGTTTATCTCCGCCGGGACAGGGCGCCAGTTACATGAACACTGAAGCTTTCTTT.

The V gene is TRBV18, the J gene TRBJ2-7, with 8 bases matching TRBD1. This CDR3 contains 13 residues. V was clipped by 3 bases and J by 5 bases; unmatched bases: 3. Germline V gene data show CDR1 as KGHSH and CDR2 as LQKENI. In DNA, the CDR3 is TGTGCCAGCTCACCGGTGACAGGGGACGAGCAGTACTTC. Translating it yields CASSPVTGDEQYF.

This chain uses TRBV10-3 with TRBJ2-1; D not certain. The CDR3 loop spans 12 amino acids. Deletions cut 8 bases from V and 4 bases from J, with 9 bases between. Looked up from germline, CDR1 is ENHRY and CDR2 is SYGVKD. The CDR3 nucleotides read TGTGCCATCGGAGCGACATACAATGAGCAGTTCTTC. Amino acid sequence: CAIGATYNEQFF.

The rearrangement joins TRBV5-6 to TRBJ2-3; 7 nucleotides match TRBD1. This CDR3 has 17 amino acids. Germline CDR1 SGHDT, CDR2 YYEEEE. Losses at the gene ends were 5 bases for V and 4 bases for J; bases not matched to a gene: 16. The CDR3 coding sequence is TGTGCCAGCAGTTTCACGACAGGGACGAACGTGGCAGATACGCAGTATTTT. This sequence encodes CASSFTTGTNVADTQYF.

The chain employs TRBV29-1 and TRBJ2-2; D unresolved. Between the trimmed V and J ends, which lost 4 bases and 1 base, there was a span of 7 bases. The CDR3 contains 13 residues. The V gene's germline CDR1 is SQVTM and CDR2 ANQGSEA. The CDR3 protein is CSVVFRNTGELFF. CDR3 DNA: TGCAGCGTTGTTTTCAGGAACACCGGGGAGCTGTTTTTT.

The chain recombines TRBV18 with TRBJ2-7, with TRBD1 identical over 7 bases. The V gene end was trimmed by 3 bases and the J gene end by 5 bases; junction bases not matched to a gene: 7. The CDR3 contains 14 residues. Germline V lookup: CDR1 KGHSH, CDR2 LQKENI. The CDR3 loop is CASSPTDREHEQYF. CDR3 coding DNA: TGTGCCAGCTCACCTACCGACAGGGAACACGAGCAGTACTTC.

The V gene is TRBV30, the J gene TRBJ2-5; 10 bases match TRBD2. V trimming: 8 bases; J trimming: 5 bases; junction bases outside the gene matches: 23. Germline V gene sequence: CDR1 GTSNPN, CDR2 SVGIG (reference sequence). The length of the CDR3 is 18 residues. As DNA, the CDR3 is TGTGCCCTCGCGACGTTAGCGGGAGGAGAGGGTTTGTGGGAGACCCAGTACTTC. Its translation: CALATLAGGEGLWETQYF.

The chain couples TRBV5-1 to TRBJ1-3; a possible D gene is TRBD1 (6 bases). V lost 2 bases and J 4 bases, leaving 13 bases between the germline ends. Germline V gene lookup returns CDR1 SGHRS and CDR2 YFSETQ. The CDR3 has 15 residues. CDR3 nucleotides: TGCGCCAGCAGCTTAGACAGGATGCCCGGAAACACCATATATTTT. Its protein is CASSLDRMPGNTIYF.